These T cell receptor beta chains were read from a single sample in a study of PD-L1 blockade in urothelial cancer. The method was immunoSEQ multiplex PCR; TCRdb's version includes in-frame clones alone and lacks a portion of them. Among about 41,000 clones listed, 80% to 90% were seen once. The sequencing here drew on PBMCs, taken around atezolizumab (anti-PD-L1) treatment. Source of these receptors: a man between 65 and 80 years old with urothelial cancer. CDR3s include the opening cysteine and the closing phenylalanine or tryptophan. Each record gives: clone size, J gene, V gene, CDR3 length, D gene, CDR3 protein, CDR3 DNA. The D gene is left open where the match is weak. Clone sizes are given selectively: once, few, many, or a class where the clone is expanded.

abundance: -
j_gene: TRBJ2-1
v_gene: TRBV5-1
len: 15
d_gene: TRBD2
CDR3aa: CASSLQSGRYNEQFF
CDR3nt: TGCGCCAGCAGCTTGCAATCCGGGAGGTATAATGAGCAGTTCTTC

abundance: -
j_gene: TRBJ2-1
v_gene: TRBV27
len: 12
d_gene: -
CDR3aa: CASRPRLGEQFF
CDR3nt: TGTGCCAGCAGGCCCAGACTAGGTGAGCAGTTCTTC

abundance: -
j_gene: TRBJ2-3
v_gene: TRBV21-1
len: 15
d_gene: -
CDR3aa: CASSKRSISTDTQYF
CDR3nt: TGTGCCAGCAGCAAACGTAGTATCAGCACAGATACGCAGTATTTT

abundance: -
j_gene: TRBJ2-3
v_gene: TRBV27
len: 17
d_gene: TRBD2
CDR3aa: CASSLSGRELGLDTQYF
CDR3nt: TGTGCCAGCAGTTTATCGGGGCGGGAGTTGGGCCTAGATACGCAGTATTTT

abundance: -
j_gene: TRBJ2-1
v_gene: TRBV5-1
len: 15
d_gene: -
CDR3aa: CASSLGGGANNEQFF
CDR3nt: TGCGCCAGCAGCTTGGGAGGAGGAGCCAACAATGAGCAGTTCTTC

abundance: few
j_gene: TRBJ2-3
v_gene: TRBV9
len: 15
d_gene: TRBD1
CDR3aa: CASSPQGARTDTQYF
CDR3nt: TGTGCCAGCAGCCCCCAGGGGGCCCGCACAGATACGCAGTATTTT

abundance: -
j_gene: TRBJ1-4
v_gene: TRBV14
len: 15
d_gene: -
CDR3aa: CASSQATRVGEKLFF
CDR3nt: TGTGCCAGCAGCCAAGCGACCAGGGTTGGTGAAAAACTGTTTTTT

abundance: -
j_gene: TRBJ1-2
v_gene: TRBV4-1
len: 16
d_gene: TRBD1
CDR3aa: CASSQDGGTGRRGYTF
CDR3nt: TGCGCCAGCAGCCAAGATGGGGGGACAGGGAGACGCGGCTACACCTTC

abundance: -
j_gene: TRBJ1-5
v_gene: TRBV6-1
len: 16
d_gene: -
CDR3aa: CASSVTDRYSNQPQHF
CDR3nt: TGTGCCAGCAGTGTAACTGACAGGTATAGCAATCAGCCCCAGCATTTT

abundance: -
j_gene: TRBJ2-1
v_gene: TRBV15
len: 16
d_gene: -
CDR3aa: CATSGPKSGLGNEQFF
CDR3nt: TGTGCCACCAGCGGCCCCAAGAGCGGTCTAGGGAATGAGCAGTTCTTC

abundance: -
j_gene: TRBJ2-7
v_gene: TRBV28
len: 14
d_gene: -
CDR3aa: CASSLRGPTYEQYF
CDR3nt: TGTGCCAGCAGCCTCCGAGGCCCGACCTACGAGCAGTACTTC

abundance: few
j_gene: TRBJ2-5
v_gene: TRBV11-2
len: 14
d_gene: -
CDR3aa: CASSLVAGRETQYF
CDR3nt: TGTGCCAGCAGCTTAGTTGCGGGCAGGGAGACCCAGTACTTC

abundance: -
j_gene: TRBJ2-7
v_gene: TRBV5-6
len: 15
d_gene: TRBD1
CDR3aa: CASTSFTGGRYEQYF
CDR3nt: TGTGCCAGCACCTCCTTTACAGGGGGTCGGTACGAGCAGTACTTC

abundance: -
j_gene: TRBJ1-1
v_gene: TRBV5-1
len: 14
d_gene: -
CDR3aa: CASSLGQMNTEAFF
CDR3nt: TGCGCCAGCAGCTTGGGACAGATGAACACTGAAGCTTTCTTT

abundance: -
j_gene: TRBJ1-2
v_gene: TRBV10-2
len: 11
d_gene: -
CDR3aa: CASTDSGGYTF
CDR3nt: TGCGCCAGCACCGACAGTGGAGGCTACACCTTC

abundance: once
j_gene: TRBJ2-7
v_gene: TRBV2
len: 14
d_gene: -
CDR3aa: CASRAETPIYEQYF
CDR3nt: TGTGCCAGCAGGGCGGAGACTCCTATCTACGAGCAGTACTTC

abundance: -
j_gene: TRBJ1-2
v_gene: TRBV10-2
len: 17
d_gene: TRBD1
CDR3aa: CASSESTSRLTGGGYTF
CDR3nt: TGCGCCAGCAGTGAGTCGACTTCTAGGCTCACAGGGGGTGGCTACACCTTC

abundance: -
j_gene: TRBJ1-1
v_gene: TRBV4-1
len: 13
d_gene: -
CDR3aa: CASSQDGDTEAFF
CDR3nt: TGCGCCAGCAGCCAAGACGGGGACACTGAAGCTTTCTTT

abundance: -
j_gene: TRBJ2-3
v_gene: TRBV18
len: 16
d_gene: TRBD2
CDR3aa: CASSPIAGGNTDTQYF
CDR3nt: TGTGCCAGCTCACCAATAGCGGGAGGGAACACAGATACGCAGTATTTT

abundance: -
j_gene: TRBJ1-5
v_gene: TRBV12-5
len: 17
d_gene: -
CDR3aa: CASGLVQGYYSNQPQHF
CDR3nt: TGTGCTAGTGGTTTGGTACAGGGATACTATAGCAATCAGCCCCAGCATTTT

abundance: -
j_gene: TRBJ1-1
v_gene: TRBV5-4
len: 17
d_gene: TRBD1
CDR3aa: CASSSGTGALLNTEAFF
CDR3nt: TGTGCCAGCAGCTCGGGGACAGGGGCCCTTCTTAACACTGAAGCTTTCTTT

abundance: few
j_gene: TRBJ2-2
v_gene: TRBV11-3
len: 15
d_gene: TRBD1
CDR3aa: CASSPDRGETGELFF
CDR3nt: TGTGCCAGCAGCCCGGACAGGGGCGAGACCGGGGAGCTGTTTTTT

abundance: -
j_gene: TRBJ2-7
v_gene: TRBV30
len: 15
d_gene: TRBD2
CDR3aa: CAWSVWLAGGHEQYF
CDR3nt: TGTGCCTGGAGTGTATGGCTAGCGGGAGGCCACGAGCAGTACTTC

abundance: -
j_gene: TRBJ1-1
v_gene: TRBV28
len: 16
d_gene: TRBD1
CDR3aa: CASSLLPLTGGTEAFF
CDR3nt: TGTGCCAGCAGTTTGCTTCCTTTGACAGGGGGAACTGAAGCTTTCTTT

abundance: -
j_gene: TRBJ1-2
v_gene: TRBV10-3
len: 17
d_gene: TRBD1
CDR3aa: CAIHQRGQGDQIGGYTF
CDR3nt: TGTGCCATCCATCAACGGGGACAGGGGGACCAGATAGGGGGCTACACCTTC

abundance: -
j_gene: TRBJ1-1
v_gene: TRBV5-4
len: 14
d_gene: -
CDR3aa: CASSLVQEDTEAFF
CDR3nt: TGTGCCAGCAGCTTGGTCCAGGAAGACACTGAAGCTTTCTTT

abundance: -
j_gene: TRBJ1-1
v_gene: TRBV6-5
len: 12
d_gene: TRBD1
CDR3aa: CASTRQGTEAFF
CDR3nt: TGTGCCAGCACCCGACAGGGCACTGAAGCTTTCTTT

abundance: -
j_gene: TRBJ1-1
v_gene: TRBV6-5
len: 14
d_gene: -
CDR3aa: CASSAILTDTEAFF
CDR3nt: TGTGCCAGCAGTGCAATACTTACAGACACTGAAGCTTTCTTT

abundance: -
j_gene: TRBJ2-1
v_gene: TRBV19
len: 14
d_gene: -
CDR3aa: CASSISGNPNEQFF
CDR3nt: TGTGCCAGTAGTATTTCGGGGAACCCCAATGAGCAGTTCTTC

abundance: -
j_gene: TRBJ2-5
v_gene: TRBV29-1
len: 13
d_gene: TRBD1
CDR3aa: CSVEEQGVVTQYF
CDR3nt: TGCAGCGTTGAAGAACAGGGGGTCGTGACCCAGTACTTC

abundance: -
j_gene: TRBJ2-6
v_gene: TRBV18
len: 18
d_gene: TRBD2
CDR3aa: CASSPLRLAASGANVLTF
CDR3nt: TGTGCCAGCTCACCCCTAAGACTAGCGGCCTCTGGGGCCAACGTCCTGACTTTC

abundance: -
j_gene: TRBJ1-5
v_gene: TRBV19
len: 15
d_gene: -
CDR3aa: CASSKEGLDNQPQHF
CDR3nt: TGTGCCAGTAGTAAAGAGGGCTTGGACAATCAGCCCCAGCATTTT

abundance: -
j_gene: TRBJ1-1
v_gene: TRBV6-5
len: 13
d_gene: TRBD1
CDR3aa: CASSYTGDTEAFF
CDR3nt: TGTGCCAGCAGTTATACAGGGGACACTGAAGCTTTCTTT